This TCR beta chain was obtained from a study of blood T cell repertoires in COVID-19. Looking at the study overall: COVID-19 samples, acute and convalescent, were from the United States, Italy and Spain. Sources were T cells, B-cell-depleted T cells, or PBMCs; the material itself was cDNA or gDNA.

CDR3 length: 16 residues. Germline assignment: CDR1 SGHNT and CDR2 YYREEE (reference sequence). Trimming removed 7 bases from V and 5 bases from J; junction bases left unmatched: 11. Per the study methods: Amplifying reference gene primers gave estimates of nucleated cell counts. Data came from immunoSEQ multiplex PCR; TCRdb stores just in-frame clones and leaves some out. The V and J calls and clone size are taken from that table; D and trimming were inferred from the DNA. The profile covers about 140,000 clones, with 79% appearing a single time and approximately 3.6% taken by the ten largest. The TCR comes from a man aged 60-69 years with acute or convalescent COVID-19. The V and J genes are TRBV5-4 and TRBJ1-6; 8 bases are a match to TRBD1. The sequenced sample was peripheral blood. CDR3 region: CASATGGDPNNSPLHF. CDR3 nucleotides: TGTGCCAGCGCTACAGGGGGTGATCCGAATAATTCACCCCTCCACTTT.